The T cell receptor (beta chain) under discussion was sequenced for a study of memory CD8 T cells in hepatitis C reinfection. Across the study: Samples at peak reinfection came 3 to 8 weeks post-detection. General study points: Roughly 5 donors were too few for definitive public clonotype conclusions.

Worth noting for this clone: Its antigen is not identified.

Trimming pared 8 bases from V and 2 bases from J, leaving 13 bases between. CDR3 size: 14 residues. CDR1 and CDR2 from the germline V gene are SEHNR and FQNEAQ (reference sequence). Noted time point: peak reinfection, 3 to 8 weeks after reinfection detection. The sorted cells went straight to TCR sequencing with no prior in vitro expansion. People who inject drugs from Montreal's HEPCO study were the donors. A couple of donors provided sorted CD3+ CD8+ CD45RO- naive CD8 T cells at all three reinfection time points. Assay: immunoSEQ multiplex PCR; the TCRdb copy retains only in-frame clones and omits some. In the table there are under 50,000 clones, 70% to 90% of which are singletons.

This clonotype was sampled from a man younger than 30 with hepatitis C virus infection. The sample was naive CD8+ T cells sorted from blood. The chain recombines TRBV7-9 with TRBJ1-3; TRBD1 is a possible D gene (6 bases). The CDR3 loop reads CASDHQGPGNTIYF. The CDR3 nucleotides are TGTGCCAGCGATCACCAGGGGCCTGGAAACACCATATATTTT.